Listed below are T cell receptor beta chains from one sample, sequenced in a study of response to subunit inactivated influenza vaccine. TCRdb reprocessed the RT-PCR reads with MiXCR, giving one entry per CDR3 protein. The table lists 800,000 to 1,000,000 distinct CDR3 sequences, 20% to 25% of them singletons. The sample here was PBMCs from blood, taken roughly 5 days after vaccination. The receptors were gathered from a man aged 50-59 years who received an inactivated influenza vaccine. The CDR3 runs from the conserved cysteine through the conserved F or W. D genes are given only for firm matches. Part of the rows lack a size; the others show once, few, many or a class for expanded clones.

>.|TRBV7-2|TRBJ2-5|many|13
TGTGCCAGCAGCCCCCGTGCGGGAGAGACCCAGTACTTC
CASSPRAGETQYF
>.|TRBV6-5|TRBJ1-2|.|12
TGTGCCAGCAGTTCCCTCCGGGGGGGCTACACCTTC
CASSSLRGGYTF
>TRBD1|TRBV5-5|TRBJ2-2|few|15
TGTGCCAGCAGACCTGACAGGGTTGGGGCCGGGGAGCTGTTTTTT
CASRPDRVGAGELFF
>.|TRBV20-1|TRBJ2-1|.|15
TGCAGTGCTTGTGCGGGGCAGACTATTGATGATGAGCAGTTCTTC
CSACAGQTIDDEQFF
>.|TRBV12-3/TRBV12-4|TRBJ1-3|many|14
TGTGCCAGCAGTTTAAGTGGATCCGGAAACACCATATATTTT
CASSLSGSGNTIYF
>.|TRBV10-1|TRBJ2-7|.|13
TGCGCCAGCAGTGAAGGCAGCTCCTACGAGCAGTACTTC
CASSEGSSYEQYF
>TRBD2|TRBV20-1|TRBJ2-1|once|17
TGCAGTGCTAGAGGAACCCATTTAGCGGGAAAATTCAATGAGCAGTTCTTC
CSARGTHLAGKFNEQFF
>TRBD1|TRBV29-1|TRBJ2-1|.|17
TGCAGCGTCGGACCCCCGGGACAGGGATACTCCTACAATGAGCAGTTCTTC
CSVGPPGQGYSYNEQFF
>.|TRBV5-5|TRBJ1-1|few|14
TGTGCCAGCAGCTTGATATATTCGCGTCTTGAAGCTTTCTTT
CASSLIYSRLEAFF
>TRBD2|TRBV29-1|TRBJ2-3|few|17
TGCAGCGTTGTAACTAGCGGGCCATCCTACTTGTGGGATACGCAGTATTTT
CSVVTSGPSYLWDTQYF
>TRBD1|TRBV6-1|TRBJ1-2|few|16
TGTGCCAGCAGTCCGGACAGGGTAAGGAGAGACTATGGCTACACCTTC
CASSPDRVRRDYGYTF
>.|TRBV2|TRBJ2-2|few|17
TGTGCCAGCAGTGTACCCGCCAGGGGTAAATACACCGGGGAGCTGTTTTTT
CASSVPARGKYTGELFF
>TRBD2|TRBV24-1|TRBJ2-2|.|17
TGTGCCACCAGTGATCCCAAAACAGCGGGAGGATCCGGGGAGCTGTTTTTT
CATSDPKTAGGSGELFF
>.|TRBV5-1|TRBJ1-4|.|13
TGCGCCAGCCGGTTGGGCGGAGGGGAAAAACTGTTTTTT
CASRLGGGEKLFF
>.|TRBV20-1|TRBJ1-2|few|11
TGCAGTGCAGGACCAGGTTATGGCTACACCTTC
CSAGPGYGYTF
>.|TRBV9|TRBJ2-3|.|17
TGTGCCAGCAGCGCGGGGGTTGGGGGGCTGAGCACAGATACGCAGTATTTT
CASSAGVGGLSTDTQYF
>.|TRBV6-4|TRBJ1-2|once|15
TGTGCCAGCAGTGACTCGACATTAAGCTCGAGGGGCTACACCTTC
CASSDSTLSSRGYTF
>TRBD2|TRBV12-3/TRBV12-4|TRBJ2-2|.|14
TGTGCCAGCATCCCCAGCGGGGCGGCCGGGGAGCTGTTTTTT
CASIPSGAAGELFF
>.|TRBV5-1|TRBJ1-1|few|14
TGCGCCAGCAGCTTGTTAGGAGAGAACACTGAAGCTTTCTTT
CASSLLGENTEAFF
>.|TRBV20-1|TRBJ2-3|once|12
TGCAGTGCTAGATCAAACAGTGATACGCAGTATTTT
CSARSNSDTQYF
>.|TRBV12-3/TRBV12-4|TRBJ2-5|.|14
TGTGCCAGCAGGCCCTCGGGTGGCTGGGAGACCCAGTACTTC
CASRPSGGWETQYF
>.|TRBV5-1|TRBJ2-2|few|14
TGCGCCAGCAGTCCTAGCGCTGTCACCGGGGAGCTGTTTTTT
CASSPSAVTGELFF
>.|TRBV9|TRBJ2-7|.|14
TGTGCCAGCAGCGTAGGTAGGGAGGCCTACGAGCAGTACTTC
CASSVGREAYEQYF
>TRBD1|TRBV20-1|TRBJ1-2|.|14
TGCAGTGCTAGAGGGGGGGGGACAGACTATGGCTACACCTTC
CSARGGGTDYGYTF
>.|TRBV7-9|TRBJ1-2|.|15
TGTGCCAGCAGCGCAATTAGAGGGGCTAACTATGGCTACACCTTC
CASSAIRGANYGYTF
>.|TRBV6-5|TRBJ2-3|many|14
TGTGCCAGCAGTTACGGGTTATACACAGATACGCAGTATTTT
CASSYGLYTDTQYF
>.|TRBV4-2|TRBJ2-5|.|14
TGTGCCAGCAGCCAATCATTAGCAGGGGAGACCCAGTACTTC
CASSQSLAGETQYF
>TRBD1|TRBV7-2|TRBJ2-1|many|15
TGTGCCAGCAGCCCCCGGGACAGCGATACGGATGAGCAGTTCTTC
CASSPRDSDTDEQFF
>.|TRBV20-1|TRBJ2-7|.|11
TGCAGTGCTAGTTACCGGGGCGAGCAGTACTTC
CSASYRGEQYF
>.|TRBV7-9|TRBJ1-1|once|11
TGTTTGGGGGAGGGGGGCACTGAAGCTTTCTTT
CLGEGGTEAFF
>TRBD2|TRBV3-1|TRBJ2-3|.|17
TGTGCCAGCAGCCAAACCGGGTCGGGGGGGCCTGGAGATACGCAGTATTTT
CASSQTGSGGPGDTQYF
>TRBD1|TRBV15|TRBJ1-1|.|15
TGTGCCACCAGCAGAGGAGGACAGGGGAACACTGAAGCTTTCTTT
CATSRGGQGNTEAFF
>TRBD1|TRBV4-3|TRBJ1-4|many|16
TGCGCCAGCAGCCAAGATGTCAGGACAGGGGAAGGAAAACTGTTTTTT
CASSQDVRTGEGKLFF
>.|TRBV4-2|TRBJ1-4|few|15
TGTGCCAGCAGCCAGGGAGGAAACAGGGCGGAAAAACTGTTTTTT
CASSQGGNRAEKLFF
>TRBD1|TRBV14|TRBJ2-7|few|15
TGTGCCAGCAGCCACCCGGGGACAGGGCGGAACGAGCAGTACTTC
CASSHPGTGRNEQYF
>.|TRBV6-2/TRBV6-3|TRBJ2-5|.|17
TGTGCCAGCAGTTACTCGAACCCAGGGACGCGCCAAGAGACCCAGTACTTC
CASSYSNPGTRQETQYF
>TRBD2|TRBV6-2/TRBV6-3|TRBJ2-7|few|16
TGTGCCAGCAGTTACTCAGGGACTAAGGGACGCTACGAGCAGTACTTC
CASSYSGTKGRYEQYF
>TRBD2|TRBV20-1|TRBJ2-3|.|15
TGCAGTGCTGGGGGACCGGGACTAGCGGGATTCGCTCCGTATTTT
CSAGGPGLAGFAPYF
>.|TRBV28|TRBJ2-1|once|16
TGTGCCAGCAGTTTATTCATCCAGCGGGTCGACAATGAGCAGTTCTTC
CASSLFIQRVDNEQFF
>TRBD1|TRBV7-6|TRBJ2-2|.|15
TGTGCCAGCAGCCCGGACAGGGTCAAATCGGGGGAGCTGTTTTTT
CASSPDRVKSGELFF
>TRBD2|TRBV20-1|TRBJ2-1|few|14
TGCAGTGCTTTTAGCGGGGGGGCATTCTATGAGCAGTTCTTC
CSAFSGGAFYEQFF